This is a list of T cell receptor beta chains from one sample in a study of CD8 T cells in ankylosing spondylitis. TCRdb itself ran the 5' RACE reads through MiXCR, one entry per CDR3 protein. The table shows around 130,000 distinct CDR3 sequences, with more than 6.5% occurring only once. Sequencing input: blood, either unsorted or a sorted T cell fraction (not recorded which). Source of these receptors: a male donor with ankylosing spondylitis or in good health (not recorded which). Both conserved end residues are part of each CDR3. D genes are given only for firm matches. Clone size is stated in some rows and not others, as once, few, many or a class when expanded.

size	D	V	J	DNA	CDR3
many	-	TRBV10-3	TRBJ1-6	TGTGCCATCTGGACGGGGAATGATAATTCACCCCTCCACTTT	CAIWTGNDNSPLHF
many	-	TRBV7-9	TRBJ2-5	TGTGCCAGCAGCTTAGCGCGAGAGACCCAGTACTTC	CASSLARETQYF
many	-	TRBV18	TRBJ2-7	TGTGCCAGTTCTGACGGTCGCTCCTACGAGCAGTACTTC	CASSDGRSYEQYF
many	TRBD1	TRBV11-2	TRBJ1-6	TGTGCCAGCAGCGCCCGACAGGGATTCATCTCCTATAATTCACCCCTCCACTTT	CASSARQGFISYNSPLHF
-	TRBD2	TRBV30	TRBJ2-5	TGTGCCTGGAGTGGTCTAGCGGGAGCAGGGGAAGAGACCCAGTACTTC	CAWSGLAGAGEETQYF
many	-	TRBV9	TRBJ1-2	TGTGCCAGCAGCGCCCGCACGGAAGCTAACTATGGCTACACCTTC	CASSARTEANYGYTF
many	-	TRBV5-1	TRBJ1-6	TGCGCCAGCAGCTCATCGGGCCATGTTTCGGAATCACCCCTCCACTTT	CASSSSGHVSESPLHF
many	TRBD2	TRBV12-3/TRBV12-4	TRBJ2-2	TGTGCCAGCCGGCTAGCGGGAGGTACCGGGGAGCTGTTTTTT	CASRLAGGTGELFF
many	-	TRBV21-1	TRBJ2-3	TGTGCCAGCAGCGCCCGGGACAGGGGTCCCTCCACAGATACGCAGTATTTT	CASSARDRGPSTDTQYF
many	TRBD2	TRBV3-1	TRBJ2-2	TGTGCCAGCAGCCGAAGAAAGGGGCTGGGCGGGAGGAACACCGGGGAGCTGTTTTTT	CASSRRKGLGGRNTGELFF
many	TRBD2	TRBV28	TRBJ2-1	TGTGCCAGCAGGAGGACTAGCGGGAGGGCAGACAATGAGCAGTTCTTC	CASRRTSGRADNEQFF
many	TRBD1	TRBV5-1	TRBJ1-6	TGCGCCAGCCGCAGGGGGGGGGTGGTTTCACCCCTCCACTTT	CASRRGGVVSPLHF
many	-	TRBV5-1	TRBJ2-1	TGCGCCAGCAGCTTCACGGGTGAGAGTGAGCAGTTCTTC	CASSFTGESEQFF
many	TRBD1	TRBV12-3/TRBV12-4	TRBJ1-6	TGTGCCAGCAGCCCTGGGACAGGGCCCAATTCACCCCTCCACTTT	CASSPGTGPNSPLHF
once	-	TRBV13	TRBJ1-4	TGTGCCAGCAGCCCCCCCGAACAGGGAGGTGAAAAACTGTTTTTT	CASSPPEQGGEKLFF
many	-	TRBV21-1	TRBJ2-7	TGTGCCAGCAGCATTCCCGGGCCCCCTGGTAGTCGGCAGTACTTC	CASSIPGPPGSRQYF
-	TRBD1	TRBV5-4	TRBJ2-1	TGTGCCAGCAATGGGTATCCAGGGGGATATTCCTACAATGAGCAGTTCTTC	CASNGYPGGYSYNEQFF
many	-	TRBV10-3	TRBJ2-1	TGTGCCATTAACCAGGCCTCGCCCGACAATGAGCAGTTCTTC	CAINQASPDNEQFF
-	-	TRBV27	TRBJ1-2	TGTGCCAGCAGTCCTCGTGGGCAGTGGGGTCACTATGGCTACACCTTC	CASSPRGQWGHYGYTF
many	-	TRBV27	TRBJ2-2	TGTGCCAGCAGCTCCACCGGGGAGCTGTTTTTT	CASSSTGELFF
many	TRBD1	TRBV9	TRBJ2-1	TGTGCCAGCAGTCCAGGGGGTCGCTCCTACAATGAGCAGTTCTTC	CASSPGGRSYNEQFF
-	TRBD2	TRBV19	TRBJ2-7	TGTGCCAGTACTGACGGGGGGGCCAATCACGAGCAGTACTTC	CASTDGGANHEQYF
many	-	TRBV6-5	TRBJ2-5	TGTGCCAGCAGCCGGATTAGGGGGACCCAGTACTTC	CASSRIRGTQYF
many	TRBD1	TRBV11-2	TRBJ2-7	TGTGCCAGCAGCCGATCCCCGGGACAGGGGTCCCACGAGCAGTACTTC	CASSRSPGQGSHEQYF
many	TRBD1	TRBV20-1	TRBJ1-4	TGCAGTGCTCCCTGGACAGGCGGCGCCGAAAAACTGTTTTTT	CSAPWTGGAEKLFF
-	-	TRBV29-1	TRBJ2-7	TGCAGCGCCCGACGGGCAGATTCCTACGAGCAGTACTTC	CSARRADSYEQYF
many	-	TRBV20-1	TRBJ1-3	TGCAGTGCTAGAGTTTCGAAGCTTGGGGGAAACACCATATATTTT	CSARVSKLGGNTIYF
many	-	TRBV12-3/TRBV12-4	TRBJ2-5	TGTGCCAGCAGTTTAGGGGGTGATGGAGGGACCCAGTACTTC	CASSLGGDGGTQYF
many	-	TRBV2	TRBJ2-1	TGTGCCAGCAGTGAAGCAGCACCCATGCCGCACTTC	CASSEAAPMPHF
many	TRBD1	TRBV3-1	TRBJ1-5	TGTGCCAGCAGCCAAGAAGGACAGGGTGAAGTGCCCCAGCATTTT	CASSQEGQGEVPQHF
many	-	TRBV20-1	TRBJ1-6	TGCAGTGCTAAAGGGAGGGCCTCTCCCGATTCACCCCTCCACTTT	CSAKGRASPDSPLHF
many	TRBD1	TRBV5-1	TRBJ2-2	TGCGCCAGCAGCTCGGACAGGGGGCCGGACGGGGAGCTGTTTTTT	CASSSDRGPDGELFF
-	TRBD1	TRBV6-2/TRBV6-3	TRBJ1-1	TGTGCCAGCAGTTACTCGACAGGGTTCAGCACTGAAGCTTTCTTT	CASSYSTGFSTEAFF
many	-	TRBV30	TRBJ1-1	TGTGCCTGGACCCCGGGCATTGAAGCTTTCTTT	CAWTPGIEAFF
many	-	TRBV5-1	TRBJ2-1	TGCGCCAGCAGCTTGGATAAGGATGAGCAGTTCTTC	CASSLDKDEQFF
-	-	TRBV29-1	TRBJ1-2	TGCAGCGTTAAAGTATGGGACTATGGCTACACCTTC	CSVKVWDYGYTF
many	-	TRBV6-1	TRBJ1-1	TGTGCCAGCAGTCAGGACGATTTTAACACTGAAGCTTTCTTT	CASSQDDFNTEAFF
many	-	TRBV3-1	TRBJ2-2	TGTGCCAGCAGCCAAGGTCTCCCCCAAAACACCGGGGAGCTGTTTTTT	CASSQGLPQNTGELFF
many	-	TRBV5-6	TRBJ2-2	TGTGCCAGCAGCTTGGTCGCGGCGAACACCGGGGAGCTGTTTTTT	CASSLVAANTGELFF
many	-	TRBV20-1	TRBJ2-4	TGCAGTAAAGGGCGGACAACTAAAAACATTCAGTACTTC	CSKGRTTKNIQYF
many	TRBD2	TRBV5-1	TRBJ2-2	TGCGCCAGCAGCCCTGGGACTAGCGCAACCGGGGAGCTGTTTTTT	CASSPGTSATGELFF
many	-	TRBV20-1	TRBJ2-5	TGCAGTCGCCCGACACAAGAGACCCAGTACTTC	CSRPTQETQYF
many	-	TRBV12-3/TRBV12-4	TRBJ1-1	TGTGCCAGCAGTTTGGAGCGAAAGACTTTCTTT	CASSLERKTFF
many	-	TRBV20-1	TRBJ2-3	TGCAGTGCGCAGGGGGGAAGGTTCACAGATACGCAGTATTTT	CSAQGGRFTDTQYF
-	TRBD1	TRBV5-1	TRBJ2-7	TGCGCCAGCAGCTTGGACGGACAGGGGGGCTCCTACGAGCAGTACTTC	CASSLDGQGGSYEQYF
many	-	TRBV20-1	TRBJ2-7	TGCAGTGCTAGAGGGACAAACAGTGACTTCACCTCCTACGAGCAGTACTTC	CSARGTNSDFTSYEQYF
few	TRBD2	TRBV19	TRBJ2-1	TGTGCCAGTAGTCCGCGGGGAGCGGGAGTCTCCCACAATGAGCAGTTCTTC	CASSPRGAGVSHNEQFF
many	-	TRBV20-1	TRBJ2-5	TGCAGTGCTAGAGGAAATGAGAGACAAGAGACCCAGTACTTC	CSARGNERQETQYF
many	TRBD2	TRBV7-8	TRBJ2-1	TGTGCCAGCAGCTCACAACCGGGGGGGACCGGTGAGCAGTTCTTC	CASSSQPGGTGEQFF
many	TRBD2	TRBV5-1	TRBJ2-1	TGCGCCAGCCAGCGGGGGGGCCCCAATGAGCAGTTCTTC	CASQRGGPNEQFF
-	TRBD1	TRBV7-9	TRBJ2-3	TGTGCCAGCAGCTCCACAGGGGGAAGAACAGATACGCAGTATTTT	CASSSTGGRTDTQYF
many	-	TRBV28	TRBJ2-5	TGTGCCAGCAGTTTACCCCCGGACAGTGCCTTCCAAGAGACCCAGTACTTC	CASSLPPDSAFQETQYF
few	TRBD1	TRBV5-1	TRBJ2-2	TGCGCCAGCAGCAACACCCGGACAGGGATAAACCGGGAGCTGTTTTTT	CASSNTRTGINRELFF
many	TRBD2	TRBV28	TRBJ2-2	TGTGCCAGCAGTTTAAGTTCGTCGGCTAGCGGGGGGCAACACACCGGGGAGCTGTTTTTT	CASSLSSSASGGQHTGELFF
-	TRBD1	TRBV5-4	TRBJ2-3	TGTGCCAGCAGCTTGGGTGGCAGGGGGTTAACAGATACGCAGTATTTT	CASSLGGRGLTDTQYF
many	-	TRBV5-1	TRBJ2-7	TGCGCCAGCAGTCAACAGGGAGGGACCTACGAGCAGTACTTC	CASSQQGGTYEQYF
many	-	TRBV24-1	TRBJ2-1	TGTGCCACCAGTTTGCAGTTAGTCGATGAGCAGTTCTTC	CATSLQLVDEQFF
many	-	TRBV5-1	TRBJ1-1	TGCGCCAGCAGCTTGGACACAGGGGAAGCTTTCTTT	CASSLDTGEAFF
once	-	TRBV6-2/TRBV6-3	TRBJ2-7	TGTGCCAGCAGTTCCCCCGGAGGGGCTTACTACGAGCAGTACTTC	CASSSPGGAYYEQYF
many	-	TRBV14	TRBJ1-1	TGTGCCAGCAGCCAAGCGGGGGGATCCCCCGGAGGGGCTTTCTTT	CASSQAGGSPGGAFF